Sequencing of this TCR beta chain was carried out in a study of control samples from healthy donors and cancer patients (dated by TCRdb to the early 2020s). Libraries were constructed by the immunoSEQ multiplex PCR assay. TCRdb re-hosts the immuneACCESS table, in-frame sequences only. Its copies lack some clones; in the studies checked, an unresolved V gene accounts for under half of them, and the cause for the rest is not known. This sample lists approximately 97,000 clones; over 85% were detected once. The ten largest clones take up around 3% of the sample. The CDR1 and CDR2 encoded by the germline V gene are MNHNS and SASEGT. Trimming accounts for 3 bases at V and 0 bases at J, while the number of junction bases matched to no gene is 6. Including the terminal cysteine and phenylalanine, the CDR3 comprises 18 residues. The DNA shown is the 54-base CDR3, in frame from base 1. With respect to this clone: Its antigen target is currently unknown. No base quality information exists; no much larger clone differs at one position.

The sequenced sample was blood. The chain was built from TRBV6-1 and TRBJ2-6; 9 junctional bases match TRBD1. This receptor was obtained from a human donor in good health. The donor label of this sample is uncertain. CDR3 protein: CASSDRDRAISGANVLTF. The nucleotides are TGTGCCAGCAGTGACCGGGACAGGGCGATCTCTGGGGCCAACGTCCTGACTTTC.